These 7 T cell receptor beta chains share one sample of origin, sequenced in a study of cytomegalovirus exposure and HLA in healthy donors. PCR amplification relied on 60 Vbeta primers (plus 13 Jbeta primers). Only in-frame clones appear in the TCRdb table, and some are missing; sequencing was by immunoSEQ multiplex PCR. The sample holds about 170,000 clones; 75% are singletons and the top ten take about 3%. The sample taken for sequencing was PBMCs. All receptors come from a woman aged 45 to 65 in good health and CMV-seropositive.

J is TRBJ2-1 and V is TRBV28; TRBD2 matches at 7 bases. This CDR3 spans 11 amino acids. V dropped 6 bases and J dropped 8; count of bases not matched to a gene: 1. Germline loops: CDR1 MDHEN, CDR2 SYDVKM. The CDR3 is CASRAGHEQFF. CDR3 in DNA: TGTGCCAGCAGAGCGGGGCATGAGCAGTTCTTC. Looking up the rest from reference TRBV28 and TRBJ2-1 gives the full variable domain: DVKVTQSSRYLVKRTGEKVFLECVQDMDHENMFWYRQDPGLGLRLIYFSYDVKMKEKGDIPEGYSVSREKKERFSLILESASTNQTSMYLCASRAGHEQFFGPGTRLTVL.

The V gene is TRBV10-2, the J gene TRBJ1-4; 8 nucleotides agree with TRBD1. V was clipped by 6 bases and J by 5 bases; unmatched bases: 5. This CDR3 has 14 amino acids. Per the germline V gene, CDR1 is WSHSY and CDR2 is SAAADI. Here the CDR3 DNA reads TGCGCCAGCAGCCGAAACAGGGGGAATGAAAAACTGTTTTTT. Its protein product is CASSRNRGNEKLFF.

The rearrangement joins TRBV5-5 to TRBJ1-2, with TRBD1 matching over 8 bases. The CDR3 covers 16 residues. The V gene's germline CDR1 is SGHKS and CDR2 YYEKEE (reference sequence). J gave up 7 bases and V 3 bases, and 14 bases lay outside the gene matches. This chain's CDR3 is CASSSLLTGATRGYTF. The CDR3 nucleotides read TGTGCCAGCAGCTCGTTGCTGACAGGGGCCACCCGTGGCTACACCTTC.

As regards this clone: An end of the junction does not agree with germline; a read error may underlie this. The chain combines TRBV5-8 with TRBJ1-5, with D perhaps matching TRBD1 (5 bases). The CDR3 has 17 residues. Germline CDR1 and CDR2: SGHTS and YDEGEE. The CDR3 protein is CASSPYPAGRGNQPQHF. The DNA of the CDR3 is TGTGCCAGCAGCCCCTACCCCGCAGGACGGGGGAATCAACCCCAGCATTTT. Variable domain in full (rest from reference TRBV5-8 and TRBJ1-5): EAGVTQSPTHLIKTRGQQATLRCSPISGHTSVYWYQQALGLGLQFLLWYDEGEERNRGNFPPRFSGRQFPNYSSELNVNALELEDSALYLCASSPYPAGRGNQPQHFGDGTRLSIL.

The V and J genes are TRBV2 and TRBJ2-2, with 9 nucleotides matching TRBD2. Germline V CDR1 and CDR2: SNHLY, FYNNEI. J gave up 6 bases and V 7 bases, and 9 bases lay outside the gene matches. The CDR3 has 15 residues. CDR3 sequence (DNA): TGTGCCAGCATGGGGAGCGGGGGGATCGCCGGGGAGCTGTTTTTT. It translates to CASMGSGGIAGELFF. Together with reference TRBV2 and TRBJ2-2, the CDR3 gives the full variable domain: EPEVTQTPSHQVTQMGQEVILRCVPISNHLYFYWYRQILGQKVEFLVSFYNNEISEKSEIFDDQFSVERPDGSNFTLKIRSTKLEDSAMYFCASMGSGGIAGELFFGEGSRLTVL.

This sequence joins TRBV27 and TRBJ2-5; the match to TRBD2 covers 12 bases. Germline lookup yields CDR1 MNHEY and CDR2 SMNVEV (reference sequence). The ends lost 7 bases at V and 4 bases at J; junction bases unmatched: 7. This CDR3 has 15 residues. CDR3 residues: CASTPLAGGGETQYF. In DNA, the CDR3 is TGTGCCAGCACCCCACTAGCGGGGGGCGGAGAGACCCAGTACTTC.

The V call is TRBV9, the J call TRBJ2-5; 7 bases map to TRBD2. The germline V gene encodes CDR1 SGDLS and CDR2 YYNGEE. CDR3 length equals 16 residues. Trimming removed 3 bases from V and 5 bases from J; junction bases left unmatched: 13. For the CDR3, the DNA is TGTGCCAGCAGCGCCAGCGGGACTCCCTCCCGGGAGACCCAGTACTTC. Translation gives CASSASGTPSRETQYF.